This TCR beta chain was profiled in a study of cytomegalovirus exposure and HLA in healthy donors. Study observations and caveats: Among CMV-associated TCR beta chains, most appeared HLA-restricted in a later analysis. Published work reported that the classifier diagnosed cytomegalovirus status with high specificity and sensitivity.

The PCR was carried out with 60 Vbeta primers and 13 Jbeta primers. Using immunoSEQ multiplex PCR, the repertoire was profiled, and TCRdb retains in-frame clones only, with some absent. Among about 180,000 clones, 77% were seen once, and the ten largest hold approximately 1.5%. As for this clone: The antigen is undetermined.

CDR3 size: 15 residues. Germline CDR1 and CDR2: SGHVS and FQNEAQ. This chain joins TRBV7-8 and TRBJ2-5, with TRBD2 as a possible D gene (5 bases). The DNA end is a closer match to TRBJ2-7, so the J assignment may be wrong. The TCR was taken from a man in his late teens or twenties in good health and CMV-seronegative. Sequenced material: PBMCs. The CDR3 protein is CASSQRRFLAYEQYF. CDR3 nucleotide sequence: TGTGCCAGCAGCCAAAGACGGTTTCTAGCTTACGAGCAGTACTTC.